This is a list of T cell receptor beta chains from one sample in a study of radiotherapy plus CTLA-4 blockade in lung cancer. The data were produced by immunoSEQ multiplex PCR, yet TCRdb's version contains in-frame clones alone and is incomplete. The sample has 55,000 or so clones; about 80% are singletons. The sequenced sample was peripheral blood, obtained from a patient treated with radiotherapy plus ipilimumab. The receptors derive from a human donor with non-small cell lung cancer whose response to radiotherapy plus ipilimumab could not be evaluated. Both conserved end residues are part of each CDR3. The D gene is left open where the match is weak. For some rows the clone size is stated as once, few or many, or as a class when expanded; others skip it.

D: TRBD1
J: TRBJ1-3
size: few
V: TRBV18
DNA: TGTGCCAGCTCACCATCCGGGACAGGGGGCCTTGGAAACACCATATATTTT
CDR3: CASSPSGTGGLGNTIYF

D: -
J: TRBJ1-3
size: -
V: TRBV6-1
DNA: TGTGCCAGCAGTGAAGTAGGCAGGGGTGACGGAAACACCATATATTTT
CDR3: CASSEVGRGDGNTIYF

D: -
J: TRBJ1-5
size: -
V: TRBV7-2
DNA: TGTGCCAGCAGCTTAGGGCAGGGGAATCAGCCCCAGCATTTT
CDR3: CASSLGQGNQPQHF

D: -
J: TRBJ2-7
size: few
V: TRBV6-4
DNA: TGTGCCAGCAGTGAGCTGTCTAGCAAGGGCCACGAGCAGTACTTC
CDR3: CASSELSSKGHEQYF

D: TRBD2
J: TRBJ2-5
size: once
V: TRBV7-2
DNA: TGTGCCAGCAGCTTAAGCAGCGGGGGGGCCCCAGAGACCCAGTACTTC
CDR3: CASSLSSGGAPETQYF

D: TRBD1
J: TRBJ2-3
size: -
V: TRBV27
DNA: TGTGCCAGCAGTCCGGGACAGGGGAGAACGCAGTATTTT
CDR3: CASSPGQGRTQYF

D: -
J: TRBJ2-5
size: -
V: TRBV27
DNA: TGTGCCAGCAGTTTTTCAGGGCCAGAGACCCAGTACTTC
CDR3: CASSFSGPETQYF

D: TRBD2
J: TRBJ2-3
size: -
V: TRBV28
DNA: TGTGCCAGCAGTTTAGGGCTAGCGGGAGATAAAGCAGATACGCAGTATTTT
CDR3: CASSLGLAGDKADTQYF

D: -
J: TRBJ2-5
size: once
V: TRBV4-3
DNA: TGCGCCAGCAGCCAAGGAGGACAGACCCAAGAGACCCAGTACTTC
CDR3: CASSQGGQTQETQYF

D: TRBD2
J: TRBJ2-3
size: once
V: TRBV7-2
DNA: TGTGCCAGCAGTTTCGGACTAGCGGGGGGGCACGATACGCAGTATTTT
CDR3: CASSFGLAGGHDTQYF

D: -
J: TRBJ2-7
size: few
V: TRBV25-1
DNA: TGTGCCAGCAGTGAAGTATCAGGGCGACACGAGCAGTACTTC
CDR3: CASSEVSGRHEQYF

D: TRBD1
J: TRBJ2-2
size: -
V: TRBV11-2
DNA: TGTGCCAGCAGCTTTCGACAGGGGGCCTCCGGGGAGCTGTTTTTT
CDR3: CASSFRQGASGELFF

D: -
J: TRBJ2-7
size: -
V: TRBV5-6
DNA: TGTGCCAGCAGCTTGGTTCCAGGAGGCACCTACGAGCAGTACTTC
CDR3: CASSLVPGGTYEQYF

D: TRBD1
J: TRBJ2-1
size: -
V: TRBV9
DNA: TGTGCCAGCAGCCCCCGACAGGGGGGGTTCAATGAGCAGTTCTTC
CDR3: CASSPRQGGFNEQFF

D: -
J: TRBJ2-5
size: -
V: TRBV9
DNA: TGTGCCAGCAGCGTAGCTGTCAGCCAAGAGACCCAGTACTTC
CDR3: CASSVAVSQETQYF